The T cell receptor beta chain under discussion was sequenced for a study of T-cell memory formation after mild COVID-19 (dated by TCRdb to the early 2020s). At the level of the whole study: Most TCR sequence clusters were specific to one of the two donors. In a couple of donors, T-cell clones that expanded and contracted after mild COVID-19 were tracked by sequencing TCRalpha and TCRbeta repertoires over time. Two young, previously healthy adult volunteers made up the cohort, one male and one female.

Ficoll-Paque density gradient centrifugation was used to isolate PBMCs. V ends up 6 bases short and J 0 bases short, with an unmatched junction base count of 7. The CDR3 starts with the cysteine, ends with the phenylalanine, and has 15 residues. Just the 45-base CDR3 DNA is kept, in frame starting at base 1. As encoded in the germline V gene, CDR1 is MNHEY while CDR2 is SVGAGI. This clonotype has only a few counts. The antigen it recognizes is unknown. Base qualities are not recorded, but no much larger clone differs from it by a single base. The listed sequencing device is Illumina NovaSeq 6000. TCRalpha and TCRbeta cDNA libraries were built by 5'RACE with constant-segment primers, adding sample barcodes and unique molecular identifiers. Trizol reagent was used to extract RNA from every sample. The libraries were amplified in two PCR steps, and the second step added a second sample barcode and Illumina TruSeq adapters. Libraries were sequenced on an Illumina NovaSeq with 2 x 150 bp paired-end reads. The study's own analysis went as follows. The reads were demultiplexed and collapsed into UMI-guided consensus sequences using migec v1.2.7. Using mixcr v2.1.11, UMI consensuses were aligned to TRA and TRB V and J templates and then assembled into clonotypes. A clonotype was counted as expanded or contracted only when both edgeR and NoisET called the clonotype significant, with the noise models trained on biological replicates. edgeR calls used a false discovery rate-adjusted p below 0.01 and a log2 fold-change threshold of 1. As an exploratory analysis of dynamics, max-normalized trajectories of the 1000 most abundant clonotypes were examined with PCA combined with hierarchical clustering. Separately sequenced CD4+ and CD8+ repertoires were used to assign a CD4 or CD8 phenotype to each responding clone. TCRdb trimmed the raw reads at Q25, called clones with MiXCR and kept productive beta chains. Under each unique CDR3 protein, matching rows form one entry showing the most common genes and DNA. These V and J calls derive from TCRdb rather than the authors' analysis. Counted in this sample were hundreds of thousands of distinct CDR3 sequences; 25% to 30% of them appeared once. Approximately 13% of the sample is in the top ten clones.

The full study reports these points: SARS-CoV-2 specificity of the second-wave clones peaking on day 37 was not confirmed. Contracting CD4+ clones appeared mostly in the CM and EM memory subsets, whereas CD8+ clones were enriched in EMRA. The study included only two mild cases, and larger cohorts that include severe cases with pre-infection samples were judged to be necessary. Some responding clones were detected in pre-infection memory, suggesting pre-existing cross-reactive memory T cells joined the SARS-CoV-2 response. Clones contracting from day 15 to 85 had balanced CD4/CD8 phenotypes, while a second wave expanding from day 15 to 37 was biased towards CD4+.

The V and J genes are TRBV6-5 and TRBJ1-1; TRBD1 aligns with 7 central bases. The clonotype originates from an adult woman who had mild COVID-19 (a few samples of this study predate the infection). The sample titles of this study are shuffled in the database, so cell type and time point are left out; the donor was told from shared clones. Sequenced input: PBMCs or a T cell subset sorted from them (not recorded which). The CDR3 region has the sequence CASRPSGQMNTEAFF. Here is the DNA: TGTGCCAGCAGGCCCTCGGGACAGATGAACACTGAAGCTTTCTTT.